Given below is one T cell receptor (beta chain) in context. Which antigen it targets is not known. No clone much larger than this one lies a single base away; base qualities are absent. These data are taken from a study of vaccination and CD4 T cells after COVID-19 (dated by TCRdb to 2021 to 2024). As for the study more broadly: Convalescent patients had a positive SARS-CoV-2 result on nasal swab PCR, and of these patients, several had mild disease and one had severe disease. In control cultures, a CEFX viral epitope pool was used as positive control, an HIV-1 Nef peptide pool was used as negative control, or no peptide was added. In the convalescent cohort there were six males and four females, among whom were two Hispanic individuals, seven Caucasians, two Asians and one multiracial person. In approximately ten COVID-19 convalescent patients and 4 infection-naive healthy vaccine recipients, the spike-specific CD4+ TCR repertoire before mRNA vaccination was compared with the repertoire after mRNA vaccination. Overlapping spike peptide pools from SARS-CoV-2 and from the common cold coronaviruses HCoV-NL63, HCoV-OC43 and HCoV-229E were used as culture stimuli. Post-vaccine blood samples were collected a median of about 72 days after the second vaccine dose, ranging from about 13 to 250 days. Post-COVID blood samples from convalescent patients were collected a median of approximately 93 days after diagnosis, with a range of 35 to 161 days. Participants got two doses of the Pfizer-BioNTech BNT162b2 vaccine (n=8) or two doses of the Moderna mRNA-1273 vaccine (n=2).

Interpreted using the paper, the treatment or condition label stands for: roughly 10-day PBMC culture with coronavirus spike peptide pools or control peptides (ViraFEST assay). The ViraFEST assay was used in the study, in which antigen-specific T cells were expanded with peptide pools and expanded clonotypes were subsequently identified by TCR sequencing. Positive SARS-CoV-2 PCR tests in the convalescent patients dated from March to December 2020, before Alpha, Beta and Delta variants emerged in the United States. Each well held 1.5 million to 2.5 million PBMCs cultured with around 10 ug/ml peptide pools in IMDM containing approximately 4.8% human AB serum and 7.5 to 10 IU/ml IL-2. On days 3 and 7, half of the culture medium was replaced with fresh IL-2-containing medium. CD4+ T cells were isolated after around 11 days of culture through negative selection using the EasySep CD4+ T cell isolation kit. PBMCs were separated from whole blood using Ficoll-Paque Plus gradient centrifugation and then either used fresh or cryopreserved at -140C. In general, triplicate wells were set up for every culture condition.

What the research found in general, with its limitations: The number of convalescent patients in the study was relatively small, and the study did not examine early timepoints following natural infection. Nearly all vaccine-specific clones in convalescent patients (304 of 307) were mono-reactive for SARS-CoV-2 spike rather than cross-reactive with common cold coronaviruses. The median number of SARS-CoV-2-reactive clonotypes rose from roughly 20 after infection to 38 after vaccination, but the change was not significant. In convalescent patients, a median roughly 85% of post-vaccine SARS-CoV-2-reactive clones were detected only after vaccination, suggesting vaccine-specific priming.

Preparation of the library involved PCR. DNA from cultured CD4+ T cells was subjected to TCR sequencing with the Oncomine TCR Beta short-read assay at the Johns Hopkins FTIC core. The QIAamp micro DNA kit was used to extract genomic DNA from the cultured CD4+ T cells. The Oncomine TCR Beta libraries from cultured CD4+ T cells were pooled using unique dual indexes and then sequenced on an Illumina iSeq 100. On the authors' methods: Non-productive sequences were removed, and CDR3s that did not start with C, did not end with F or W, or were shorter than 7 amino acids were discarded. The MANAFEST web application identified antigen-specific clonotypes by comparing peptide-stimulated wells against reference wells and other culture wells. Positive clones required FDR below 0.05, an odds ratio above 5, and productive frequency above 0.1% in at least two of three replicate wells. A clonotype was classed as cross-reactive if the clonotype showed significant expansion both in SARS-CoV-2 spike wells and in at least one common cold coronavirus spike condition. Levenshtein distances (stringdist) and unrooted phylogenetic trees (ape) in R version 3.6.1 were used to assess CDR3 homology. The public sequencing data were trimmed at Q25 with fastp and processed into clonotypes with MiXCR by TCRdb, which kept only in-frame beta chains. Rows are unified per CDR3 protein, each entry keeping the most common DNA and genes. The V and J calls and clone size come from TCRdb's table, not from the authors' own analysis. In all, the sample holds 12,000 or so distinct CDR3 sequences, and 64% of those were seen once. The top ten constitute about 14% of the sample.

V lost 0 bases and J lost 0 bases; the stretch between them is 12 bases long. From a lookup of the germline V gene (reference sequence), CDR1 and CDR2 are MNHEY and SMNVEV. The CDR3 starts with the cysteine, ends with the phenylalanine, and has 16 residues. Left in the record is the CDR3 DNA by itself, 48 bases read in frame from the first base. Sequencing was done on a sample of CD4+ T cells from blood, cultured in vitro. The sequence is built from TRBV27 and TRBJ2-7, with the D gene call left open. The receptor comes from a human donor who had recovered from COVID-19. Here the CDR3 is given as CASSLSATSSSYEQYF. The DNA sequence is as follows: TGTGCCAGCAGTTTATCCGCGACTTCTTCCTCCTACGAGCAGTACTTC.